The next 21 T cell receptor beta chains were all read from a single sample in a study of blood T cell repertoires in COVID-19. TCRdb's copy holds only in-frame clones and misses some; the assay was immunoSEQ multiplex PCR. The sample contains 80,000 to 95,000 clones, about four fifths of which appear only once. The material sequenced was peripheral blood. Receptors were obtained from a man older than 75 with acute or convalescent COVID-19.

This clone was seen a single time. The chain couples TRBV2 to TRBJ1-4; D is ambiguous. The CDR3 spans 15 residues. Germline V gene sequence: CDR1 SNHLY, CDR2 FYNNEI. With 3 bases removed from V and 2 bases from J, the gap between germline ends came to 10 bases. CDR3 sequence (DNA): TGTGCCAGCAGTGACAGAGGGTGGACTAATGAAAAACTGTTTTTT. Protein: CASSDRGWTNEKLFF.

This clone was recorded once. The gene calls are TRBV11-2 and TRBJ1-1, with D possibly TRBD1 on 6 matching bases. Trimming removed 5 bases at V and 10 bases at J, with 17 bases between. Germline V gene data show CDR1 as SGHAT and CDR2 as FQNNGV. CDR3 length: 13 amino acids. CDR3 sequence: CASSPQPGQGAFF. The CDR3 region has the DNA TGTGCCAGCAGCCCCCAGCCGGGACAAGGAGCTTTCTTT.

The chain links TRBV24-1 to TRBJ2-5, with TRBD2 matching 7 bases. With V trimmed by 5 bases and J by 5 bases, 7 bases remained unmatched. CDR1 and CDR2 (germline): KGHDR, SFDVKD. The CDR3 is 14 amino acids. The CDR3, as DNA: TGTGCCACCAGTGCCCCGCGGGGAGGGGAGACCCAGTACTTC. Translating it yields CATSAPRGGETQYF.

The chain combines TRBV7-9 with TRBJ2-7; D is possibly TRBD2 (5 bases). Trimming took 2 bases from V and 1 from J, leaving 9 bases between them. Germline V gene sequence: CDR1 SEHNR, CDR2 FQNEAQ (reference sequence). The CDR3 loop spans 14 amino acids. DNA for the CDR3: TGTGCCAGCAGCTTAAGGGAGTCGTCCTACGAGCAGTACTTC. Amino acid sequence: CASSLRESSYEQYF.

This chain links TRBV27 with TRBJ2-3; TRBD2 matches at 13 bases. Germline V lookup: CDR1 MNHEY, CDR2 SMNVEV (reference sequence). The CDR3 has 19 amino acids. The V segment lost 2 bases and the J segment 0 bases; nucleotides outside the gene matches: 8. CDR3 DNA sequence: TGTGCCAGCAGTTTAAGTACTAGCGGGAGGGAGATAAGCACAGATACGCAGTATTTT. This translates into CASSLSTSGREISTDTQYF.

This clone was detected once. This chain links TRBV10-3 with TRBJ1-5; the D is unclear. The CDR3 consists of 13 residues. The germline V gene encodes CDR1 ENHRY and CDR2 SYGVKD. V was shortened by 7 bases and J by 3 bases, with 10 bases between the two germline ends. CDR3 loop: CAITASVNQPQHF. CDR3 DNA: TGTGCCATCACCGCCTCAGTCAATCAGCCCCAGCATTTT.

The gene calls are TRBV9 and TRBJ2-3; D is ambiguous. Trimming cost V 5 bases and J 6 bases, with 10 bases left between them. Germline V gene lookup returns CDR1 SGDLS and CDR2 YYNGEE. CDR3 length: 12 amino acids. CDR3 sequence (DNA): TGTGCCAGCAGGGCCTCCGGGGATACGCAGTATTTT. Its protein product is CASRASGDTQYF.

This clone was detected a few times. The genes are TRBV7-6 and TRBJ2-2; 9 bases match TRBD2. After removal of 6 bases from V and 3 bases from J, the junction contained 5 bases not matched to a gene. The CDR3 length is 15 residues. Per germline, CDR1 SGHVS and CDR2 FNYEAQ. CDR3 nucleotides: TGTGCCAGCAGGGCCGGGACTAGCTACACCGGGGAGCTGTTTTTT. Its protein product is CASRAGTSYTGELFF.

The chain has TRBV30 and TRBJ1-2; no clear D. Germline V lookup: CDR1 GTSNPN, CDR2 SVGIG (reference sequence). The CDR3 runs to 14 residues. V lost 4 bases and J 4 bases, leaving 16 bases between the germline ends. As DNA, the CDR3 is TGTGCCTGGAACTACCGTAGGTTTGTCTATGGCTACACCTTC. Residues: CAWNYRRFVYGYTF.

This clone was detected only a few times. This sequence joins TRBV5-5 and TRBJ1-1; unclear D gene. CDR3 length: 17 amino acids. Germline lookup yields CDR1 SGHKS and CDR2 YYEKEE (reference sequence). Trimming pared 1 base from V and 0 bases from J, leaving 16 bases between. CDR3 amino acids: CASSLLPGSFMNTEAFF. In DNA form, the CDR3 reads TGTGCCAGCAGCTTGTTACCCGGGTCTTTCATGAACACTGAAGCTTTCTTT.

This clone was observed a few times. The rearrangement links TRBV3-1 (or the pseudogene TRBV3-2) to TRBJ2-7; D is possibly TRBD1 (6 bases). Germline CDR1 reads LGHDT; CDR2 reads YNNKEL (reference sequence). The CDR3 length is 15 residues. Between the trimmed V and J ends, which lost 1 base and 2 bases, there was a span of 12 bases. CDR3 amino acids: CASSQVQGSAYEQYF. The CDR3 region has the DNA TGTGCCAGCAGCCAAGTACAGGGCTCGGCCTACGAGCAGTACTTC.

This CDR3 reads CASSLNTGELFF. CDR3 in DNA: TGTGCCAGCAGCCTCAACACCGGGGAGCTGTTTTTT. The chain combines TRBV28 with TRBJ2-2; D uncertain. V was trimmed by 6 bases and J by 2 bases, leaving 4 bases between them. Germline V gene data show CDR1 as MDHEN and CDR2 as SYDVKM. CDR3 length equals 12 residues.

The V gene is TRBV6-5, the J gene TRBJ2-2, with a tentative D call TRBD2 (8 bases). The length of the CDR3 is 14 residues. Germline assignment: CDR1 MNHEY and CDR2 SVGAGI. V was shortened by 6 bases and J by 6 bases, with 14 bases between the two germline ends. The CDR3 DNA is TGTGCCAGCAGCCCAGGGGGACTAGCCGGGGAGCTGTTTTTT. Residues: CASSPGGLAGELFF.

The rearrangement links TRBV12-3 or TRBV12-4 to TRBJ1-5; D gene ambiguous. The germline V and J ends were trimmed by 3 bases and 4 bases, with 4 bases remaining between them. The CDR3 loop spans 12 amino acids. The CDR3 protein is CASSLRNQPQHF. CDR3 in DNA: TGTGCCAGCAGTTTGCGAAATCAGCCCCAGCATTTT.

The gene calls are TRBV7-9 and TRBJ1-5, with D uncertain. Trimming removed 5 bases from V and 5 bases from J, with 16 bases in between. CDR1 and CDR2 (germline): SEHNR, FQNEAQ (reference sequence). The length of the CDR3 is 15 residues. The chain's CDR3 is CASSPSLLLDQPQHF. The CDR3 DNA follows: TGTGCCAGCAGCCCCAGTTTGTTACTAGATCAGCCCCAGCATTTT.

This chain links TRBV7-3 with TRBJ2-1, with D possibly matching TRBD2 (6 bases). V was shortened by 0 bases and J by 10 bases, with 13 bases between the two germline ends. CDR3 length equals 14 residues. Germline V gene sequence: CDR1 SGHTA, CDR2 FQGTGA. CDR3 sequence (DNA): TGTGCCAGCAGCTTAACGGGGGAGGTAGGCGAGCAGTTCTTC. It yields the protein CASSLTGEVGEQFF.

The chain joins TRBV3-1 (or the pseudogene TRBV3-2) to TRBJ1-4; TRBD1 aligns across 9 bases. Germline CDR1 and CDR2: LGHDT and YNNKEL (reference sequence). This CDR3 spans 17 amino acids. Unmatched junction bases numbered 6, after V lost 3 bases and J lost 1 base. CDR3 amino acids: CASSQINRGQTNEKLFF. The CDR3 coding sequence is TGTGCCAGCAGCCAGATCAACAGGGGGCAAACTAATGAAAAACTGTTTTTT.

The genes are TRBV28 and TRBJ2-1; weak D call: TRBD2 (5 bases). The CDR3 runs to 12 residues. Germline loops: CDR1 MDHEN, CDR2 SYDVKM. V was cut by 8 bases and J by 2 bases, with 7 bases left in between. Here the CDR3 DNA reads TGTGCCAGCGGGAGCCCCTACAATGAGCAGTTCTTC. Encoded protein: CASGSPYNEQFF.

This clone was found many times. J is TRBJ2-7 and V is TRBV2, with D maybe TRBD1 (5 bases). The CDR3 totals 14 residues. Germline V gene lookup returns CDR1 SNHLY and CDR2 FYNNEI. The V end lost 4 bases, the J end lost 5 bases, and 15 bases lay between the germline ends. The CDR3 coding sequence is TGTGCCAGCAGTGCTATATACCGACAGAACGAGCAGTACTTC. Translated, it gives CASSAIYRQNEQYF.

This chain connects TRBV27 to TRBJ2-2; D is unresolved. V was shortened by 1 base and J by 3 bases, with 15 bases between the two germline ends. This CDR3 has 17 amino acids. Germline V lookup: CDR1 MNHEY, CDR2 SMNVEV (reference sequence). DNA for the CDR3: TGTGCCAGCAGTTTATGGTCATCGGCAGGCTACACCGGGGAGCTGTTTTTT. Amino acids: CASSLWSSAGYTGELFF.

V is TRBV30 and J is TRBJ2-3; 7 nucleotides match TRBD2. From germline, CDR1 is GTSNPN and CDR2 SVGIG (reference sequence). This CDR3 spans 15 amino acids. Trimming removed 3 bases from V and 4 bases from J; junction bases left unmatched: 10. CDR3 residues: CAWRRGGSIADTQYF. The CDR3 bases are TGTGCCTGGAGACGGGGCGGGAGCATTGCAGATACGCAGTATTTT.